These 19 T cell receptor beta chains originate from one sample sequenced in a study of CD8 T cells in ankylosing spondylitis. From the 5' RACE reads, TCRdb called clonotypes with MiXCR, one entry per CDR3 protein. Of 250,000 or so distinct CDR3 sequences listed, about 24% are singletons. The sample was blood, either unsorted or a sorted T cell fraction (not recorded which). These receptors were collected from a male donor with ankylosing spondylitis or in good health (not recorded which).

A single count supports this clonotype. The CDR3 region has the DNA TGCGCCAGCAGCCCCCGGGACAGGGGAACAGAGACCCAGTACTTC. Translated, it gives CASSPRDRGTETQYF. The J gene is TRBJ2-5, the V gene TRBV10-2, with TRBD1 matching over 10 bases. The V segment lost 6 bases and the J segment 4 bases; nucleotides outside the gene matches: 8. CDR1 and CDR2 from the germline V gene are WSHSY and SAAADI. This CDR3 has 15 amino acids.

This clonotype was picked up many times. The V and J genes are TRBV14 and TRBJ1-2; D gene ambiguous. Deletions cut 1 base from V and 3 bases from J, with 12 bases between. The length of the CDR3 is 15 residues. Germline loops: CDR1 SGHDN, CDR2 FVKESK. In DNA, the CDR3 is TGTGCCAGCAGCCAAGTTATAGGGATGGACTATGGCTACACCTTC. It yields the protein CASSQVIGMDYGYTF. Filled out from reference TRBV14 and TRBJ1-2, the complete variable domain reads EAGVTQFPSHSVIEKGQTVTLRCDPISGHDNLYWYRRVMGKEIKFLLHFVKESKQDESGMPNNRFLAERTGGTYSTLKVQPAELEDSGVYFCASSQVIGMDYGYTFGSGTRLTVV.

The chain links TRBV5-1 to TRBJ1-1; weak D call: TRBD1 (5 bases). Trimming shortened V by 2 bases and J by 1 base, and 9 bases separated the two germline ends. The CDR3 spans 14 residues. CDR1 SGHRS and CDR2 YFSETQ come from the germline V gene. CDR3 protein: CASSFKDTNTEAFF. The CDR3 DNA sequence: TGCGCCAGCAGCTTCAAGGACACGAACACTGAAGCTTTCTTT. Full variable domain (remainder filled in from reference TRBV5-1 and TRBJ1-1): KAGVTQTPRYLIKTRGQQVTLSCSPISGHRSVSWYQQTPGQGLQFLFEYFSETQRNKGNFPGRFSGRQFSNSRSEMNVSTLELGDSALYLCASSFKDTNTEAFFGQGTRLTVV.

The chain links TRBV29-1 to TRBJ2-5; a weak D match, TRBD1 (6 bases). The CDR3 loop spans 14 amino acids. In germline, CDR1 is SQVTM, CDR2 ANQGSEA. Trimming left V 2 bases short and J 4 bases short, with 14 bases between. CDR3 sequence (DNA): TGCAGCGTTGAAAGGTCCTCAGGGGTAGAGACCCAGTACTTC. Protein sequence: CSVERSSGVETQYF.

This clonotype was detected ten times or more. The gene calls are TRBV7-8 and TRBJ2-1, with 10 bases lining up with TRBD2. Per the germline V gene, CDR1 is SGHVS and CDR2 is FQNEAQ. V lost 1 base and J lost 7; bases outside the gene matches: 4. The CDR3 length is 15 residues. Here the CDR3 DNA reads TGTGCCAGCAGCTTAGGCCAGACTAGCGGGAATGAGCAGTTCTTC. The encoded protein is CASSLGQTSGNEQFF.

Many counts were recorded for this clonotype. J is TRBJ2-2 and V is TRBV12-3 or TRBV12-4; no firm D call. This CDR3 has 16 amino acids. V was cut by 3 bases and J by 4 bases, with 15 bases left in between. CDR3 in amino acids: CASSLGNLLITGELFF. In DNA, the CDR3 is TGTGCCAGCAGTTTGGGGAACCTATTAATCACCGGGGAGCTGTTTTTT.

The sample holds many counts of this clonotype. This chain connects TRBV12-3 or TRBV12-4 to TRBJ2-7; D perhaps matches TRBD2 (6 bases). This CDR3 has 13 amino acids. V dropped 5 bases and J dropped 0 bases, with 8 bases sitting between them. The CDR3 region is CASSGGSSYEQYF. CDR3 DNA: TGTGCCAGCAGTGGAGGGAGCTCCTACGAGCAGTACTTC.

The V and J genes are TRBV29-1 and TRBJ2-7, with 12 bases matching TRBD2. Looked up from germline, CDR1 is SQVTM and CDR2 is ANQGSEA. The CDR3 has 14 residues. The V and J ends lost 3 bases and 4 bases, in that order; junction bases with no gene match: 4. The CDR3 region has the DNA TGCAGCGTTGACACTAGCGGGGGGCAATACGAGCAGTACTTC. Its protein product is CSVDTSGGQYEQYF.

This clonotype has a handful of counts. J is TRBJ1-1 and V is TRBV13, with TRBD1 matching 9 bases. This CDR3 contains 16 residues. CDR1 PRHDT and CDR2 FYEKMQ come from the germline V gene (reference sequence). Losses at the gene ends were 4 bases for V and 1 base for J; bases not matched to a gene: 7. The CDR3 DNA follows: TGTGCCAGCAGCTCATCTGACAGGGGGAGGAACACTGAAGCTTTCTTT. Encoded protein: CASSSSDRGRNTEAFF.

This clonotype came up many times. The chain has TRBV7-8 and TRBJ2-5, with 7 bases matching TRBD2. CDR3 length equals 13 residues. Per the germline V gene, CDR1 is SGHVS and CDR2 is FQNEAQ. Trimming cost V 3 bases and J 4 bases; bases outside gene matches: 2. DNA for the CDR3: TGTGCCAGCAGCTTCCGACTAGCAGAGACCCAGTACTTC. It translates to CASSFRLAETQYF. The whole variable domain, filled in from reference TRBV7-8 and TRBJ2-5, reads GAGVSQSPRYKVAKRGQDVALRCDPISGHVSLFWYQQALGQGPEFLTYFQNEAQLDKSGLPSDRFFAERPEGSVSTLKIQRTQQEDSAVYLCASSFRLAETQYFGPGTRLLVL.

Only a few counts were recorded for this clonotype. The gene calls are TRBV12-3 or TRBV12-4 and TRBJ1-5, with TRBD1 as a possible D gene (5 bases). The CDR3 has 13 amino acids. With 1 base removed from V and 11 bases from J, the gap between germline ends came to 12 bases. DNA for the CDR3: TGTGCCAGCAGTTTAGTAGGGGAAGGAGCCCAGCATTTT. This sequence encodes CASSLVGEGAQHF.

This sequence joins TRBV12-3 or TRBV12-4 and TRBJ2-3; the D gene is possibly TRBD2 (6 bases). The CDR3 has 13 residues. Trimming took off 7 bases at V and 4 bases at J, with 12 bases between the two ends. CDR3 loop: CASTPTRADTQYF. The CDR3 DNA reads TGTGCCAGCACCCCGACTAGGGCAGATACGCAGTATTTT.

This clonotype was seen repeatedly, ten times or more. The rearrangement links TRBV10-3 to TRBJ1-1; D gene unclear. Trimming took 6 bases from V and 0 from J, leaving 8 bases between them. The CDR3 covers 13 residues. Germline V lookup: CDR1 ENHRY, CDR2 SYGVKD. The CDR3 spells CAISLQMNTEAFF. CDR3 nucleotide sequence: TGTGCCATCAGCTTACAGATGAACACTGAAGCTTTCTTT.

The chain links TRBV6-5 to TRBJ2-5; 9 nucleotides agree with TRBD1. The V and J ends lost 2 bases and 4 bases, in that order; junction bases with no gene match: 8. The CDR3 totals 16 residues. Germline V gene sequence: CDR1 MNHEY, CDR2 SVGAGI. As DNA, the CDR3 is TGTGCCAGCAGTTACGGACAGGGGACGGCGGGAGAGACCCAGTACTTC. Translated: CASSYGQGTAGETQYF.

The chain recombines TRBV7-9 with TRBJ2-7, with 9 bases aligning to TRBD1. Trimming took 3 bases from V and 3 from J; bases not matched to a gene: 9. The CDR3 has 16 residues. Germline CDR1 reads SEHNR; CDR2 reads FQNEAQ (reference sequence). CDR3 region: CASSFFTGTGYYEQYF. The CDR3 DNA sequence: TGTGCCAGCAGCTTCTTTACCGGGACAGGGTACTACGAGCAGTACTTC.

This clonotype was seen many times. The rearrangement uses TRBV7-3 and TRBJ2-2; 8 bases fit TRBD2. Trimming at V came to 5 bases and at J to 5 bases, leaving 13 bases not matched to a gene. The length of the CDR3 is 17 residues. Per germline, CDR1 SGHTA and CDR2 FQGTGA. The CDR3 DNA reads as TGTGCCAGCAGCCCGGTGCCCCGGGGGGGCCAAACCGGGGAGCTGTTTTTT. It yields the protein CASSPVPRGGQTGELFF.

This clonotype has more than one count but fewer than ten. The chain uses TRBV3-1 and TRBJ2-1; a possible D gene is TRBD1 (5 bases). The CDR3 totals 15 residues. CDR1 LGHDT and CDR2 YNNKEL come from the germline V gene (reference sequence). Trimming took 0 bases from V and 0 from J, leaving 6 bases between them. Here the CDR3 reads CASSQDQGSYNEQFF. The CDR3 DNA reads as TGTGCCAGCAGCCAAGATCAGGGCTCCTACAATGAGCAGTTCTTC.

This clonotype showed up just a few times. The rearrangement links TRBV20-1 to TRBJ2-1; D not resolved. V was trimmed by 6 bases and J by 3 bases, leaving 12 bases between them. CDR1 and CDR2 (germline): DFQATT, SNEGSKA (reference sequence). CDR3 length: 13 amino acids. The CDR3 DNA is TGCAGTGCCGTCGACGAGTTCTACAATGAGCAGTTCTTC. Translation: CSAVDEFYNEQFF.

The J gene is TRBJ2-7, the V gene TRBV12-3 or TRBV12-4, with 8 bases lining up with TRBD1. This CDR3 has 15 residues. Unmatched junction bases numbered 10, after V lost 5 bases and J lost 4 bases. The CDR3 nucleotides read TGTGCCAGCAGTCCCCCAGGACAGGGTTTATACGAGCAGTACTTC. It specifies CASSPPGQGLYEQYF.